This T cell receptor (beta chain) appears in the sequencing data of a study of T cell responses to AZD1222 COVID-19 vaccine. General observations from the study: Spike-specific TCR depth and breadth grew after two AZD1222 doses.

With regard to this clone: What it binds is unknown.

Libraries were prepared by immunoSEQ multiplex PCR; TCRdb keeps only in-frame clonotypes and omits some of them. The data contain around 140,000 clones, about 93% of them singletons. The V gene lost 5 bases and the J gene lost 1 base, with 14 bases spanning the gap. The CDR3 length is 15 residues. The germline gives CDR1 SGHVS, CDR2 FQNEAQ. The rearrangement links TRBV7-8 to TRBJ2-5; no definite D call. The sequence came from an adult in good health. The sequencing here drew on peripheral blood, taken on day 0 of AZD1222 vaccination. In DNA form, the CDR3 reads TGTGCCAGCAGCCCAATGATCGGTGGCCAAGAGACCCAGTACTTC. It codes for CASSPMIGGQETQYF.